This T cell receptor (beta chain) was identified in a study of blood T cell repertoires in COVID-19 (dated by TCRdb to 2020 to 2021). The study in broad terms: Collaborator samples came from the United States, Italy and Spain and covered acute and convalescent phases of COVID-19. HLA class I and class II types, where available, came from metadata supplied by the sample provider rather than from assay-based typing. A de-identified subject ID, COVID-19 status, age in years and sex were almost always included in the sample metadata. Samples came from the ongoing ImmuneRACE study (first 160 participants) plus 1,254 subjects from 6 global collaborators. The prospective study material was composed of cDNA or gDNA derived from T cells, B-cell-depleted T cells, or PBMCs. Deeply sampled blood TCRbeta repertoires from subjects exposed to, actively infected with, or recovered from COVID-19 were included in the dataset. The repertoires were made available in a free public database intended to serve as a resource for research on the immune response to SARS-CoV-2. What the study reported, not specific to this receptor: The amount of clinical and demographic metadata varied by source and participant and was provided uncurated.

Spanning cysteine to phenylalanine, the CDR3 consists of 14 amino acids. The read is trimmed to its CDR3 DNA, 42 bases read in frame from base 1. Trimming leaves V shorter by 5 bases and J shorter by 6 bases, with the junction holding 7 bases beyond the gene matches. The germline V gene (reference sequence) specifies GTSNPN as CDR1 and SVGIG as CDR2. In the prospective study, participants were about 18 to 95 years old, resided in about two dozen geographic areas of the United States, and were enrolled through a virtual design. To assign participants to cohorts, the prospective study relied on clinical history that participants themselves reported in a screening survey and a study questionnaire. A participant counted as exposed if, within 2 weeks of entering the study, that participant had been in contact with someone who had a PCR-confirmed or clinician-diagnosed COVID-19 case. In the prospective study, mobile phlebotomists collected whole blood, serum and a nasopharyngeal or oropharyngeal swab from each participant. Additional blood draws and questionnaires over an approximately 2-month period could optionally be provided by prospective study participants. Before DNA extraction, blood samples from the prospective study were shipped at room temperature or frozen.

TCRbeta CDR3 regions were amplified from genomic DNA using the immunoSEQ Assay, a bias-controlled multiplex PCR. The study's own analysis went as follows. The number of nucleated cells in each sample was estimated by amplification of reference gene primers within the assay. To quantify the absolute abundance of each unique TCRbeta CDR3 rearrangement, sequence reads were collapsed and filtered. For each sample, productive Simpson clonality was calculated as the square root of Simpson's diversity index across productive rearrangements. TCRdb retrieved this table from immuneACCESS and kept in-frame rearrangements only. Not all clones are present; in checked studies, unresolved V genes account for under half, and no reason is known for the remainder. V, J and clone size were drawn from that table, and D and trimming were deduced from the DNA. The sample table records approximately 300,000 clones; more than 90% of these occur just once. Roughly 3.6% of the sample lies in the top ten.

On this clone itself: Its binding antigen is unknown. No base quality information exists; no much larger clone differs at one position.

Sequencing was carried out using PBMCs or T cells enriched from blood (not recorded which). This chain is built from TRBV30 and TRBJ1-4; 9 middle bases align to TRBD1. The receptor's source is a woman in her twenties or thirties who had been exposed to COVID-19. CDR3 reads: CAWDPGQGHEKLFF. The DNA sequence is as follows: TGTGCCTGGGACCCGGGACAGGGCCATGAAAAACTGTTTTTT. The reference TRBV30 and TRBJ1-4 proteins fill in what lies around the CDR3, so the full variable domain reads SQTIHQWPATLVQPVGSPLSLECTVEGTSNPNLYWYRQAAGRGLQLLFYSVGIGQISSEVPQNLSASRPQDRQFILSSKKLLLSDSGFYLCAWDPGQGHEKLFFGSGTQLSVL.